These 7 T cell receptor beta chains share one sample of origin, sequenced in a study of cytomegalovirus exposure and HLA in healthy donors. PCR was performed using 60 Vbeta and 13 Jbeta primers. Sequencing was performed with immunoSEQ multiplex PCR; in TCRdb, only in-frame clones are kept and a portion is missing. The data show approximately 130,000 clones, around 78% seen once. The sample was PBMCs. These TCRs come from a woman aged 50 to 65 in good health and CMV-seronegative.

The genes are TRBV5-1 and TRBJ1-1; D is perhaps TRBD1 (5 bases). The germline V gene encodes CDR1 SGHRS and CDR2 YFSETQ. The V end was cut by 6 bases, the J end by 5 bases, with 17 bases between. The CDR3 consists of 14 residues. The CDR3 loop is CASTPAPQGTEAFF. CDR3 DNA: TGCGCCAGCACCCCCGCCCCGCAGGGAACTGAAGCTTTCTTT. The whole variable domain, remainder taken from reference TRBV5-1 and TRBJ1-1, is KAGVTQTPRYLIKTRGQQVTLSCSPISGHRSVSWYQQTPGQGLQFLFEYFSETQRNKGNFPGRFSGRQFSNSRSEMNVSTLELGDSALYLCASTPAPQGTEAFFGQGTRLTVV.

The V call is TRBV5-1, the J call TRBJ2-7, with 8 positions matching TRBD2. Trimming removed 0 bases from V and 4 bases from J; junction bases left unmatched: 6. CDR1 is SGHRS, CDR2 YFSETQ, per germline. This CDR3 region has 15 residues. The CDR3 nucleotides are TGCGCCAGCAGCTTGGTTTCCGGGAGGGGTTACGAGCAGTACTTC. This sequence encodes CASSLVSGRGYEQYF.

V usage is TRBV7-6 and J usage is TRBJ1-1; D gene ambiguous. The CDR3 totals 13 residues. The V gene's germline CDR1 is SGHVS and CDR2 FNYEAQ. Trimming shortened V by 1 base and J by 8 bases, and 11 bases separated the two germline ends. The CDR3 DNA follows: TGTGCCAGCAGCTTAGGCTTGGGAGGGGAAGCTTTCTTT. Amino acids: CASSLGLGGEAFF.

The chain links TRBV7-6 to TRBJ2-2; TRBD2 agrees at 7 bases. Germline V lookup: CDR1 SGHVS, CDR2 FNYEAQ. The CDR3 has 16 residues. V was pared by 0 bases and J by 1 base, with 2 bases of the junction left unmatched. As DNA, the CDR3 is TGTGCCAGCAGCTTAGCCCCTAGCGGGAACACCGGGGAGCTGTTTTTT. Translated: CASSLAPSGNTGELFF.

The chain joins TRBV19 to TRBJ2-3; D gene unclear. The CDR3 contains 11 residues. Per germline, CDR1 LNHDA and CDR2 SQIVND (reference sequence). V was trimmed by 3 bases and J by 6 bases, leaving 4 bases between them. The CDR3: CASSILDTQYF. The CDR3, as DNA: TGTGCCAGTAGTATCCTCGATACGCAGTATTTT. Full variable domain (remainder filled in from reference TRBV19 and TRBJ2-3): DGGITQSPKYLFRKEGQNVTLSCEQNLNHDAMYWYRQDPGQGLRLIYYSQIVNDFQKGDIAEGYSVSREKKESFPLTVTSAQKNPTAFYLCASSILDTQYFGPGTRLTVL.

The gene calls are TRBV19 and TRBJ1-5, with a possible D match to TRBD1 (6 bases). This CDR3 has 15 amino acids. V was trimmed by 3 bases and J by 4 bases, leaving 13 bases between them. CDR1 and CDR2 (germline): LNHDA, SQIVND (reference sequence). The CDR3 sequence is CASSIEGQWNQPQHF. CDR3 sequence (DNA): TGTGCCAGTAGTATCGAAGGACAGTGGAATCAGCCCCAGCATTTT.

This chain uses TRBV27 with TRBJ2-2; D gene ambiguous. This CDR3 comprises 12 residues. Between the trimmed V and J ends, which lost 3 bases and 5 bases, there was a span of 4 bases. Per germline, CDR1 MNHEY and CDR2 SMNVEV (reference sequence). CDR3 in amino acids: CASSFSTGELFF. CDR3 DNA sequence: TGTGCCAGCAGTTTTTCGACCGGGGAGCTGTTTTTT.